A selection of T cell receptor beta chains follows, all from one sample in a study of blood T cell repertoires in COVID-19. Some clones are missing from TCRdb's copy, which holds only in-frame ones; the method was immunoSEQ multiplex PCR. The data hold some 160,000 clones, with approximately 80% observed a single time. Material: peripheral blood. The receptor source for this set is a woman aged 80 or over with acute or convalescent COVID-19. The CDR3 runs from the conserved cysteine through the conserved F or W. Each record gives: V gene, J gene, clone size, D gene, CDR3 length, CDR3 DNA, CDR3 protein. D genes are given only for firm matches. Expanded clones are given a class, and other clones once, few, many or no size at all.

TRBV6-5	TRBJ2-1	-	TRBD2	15	TGTGCCAGCAGACTTCTAGCGGGAGGTAGGGATGAGCAGTTCTTC	CASRLLAGGRDEQFF
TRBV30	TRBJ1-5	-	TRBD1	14	TGTGCCTGGAGTGACGACAGGGGCAATCAGCCCCAGCATTTT	CAWSDDRGNQPQHF
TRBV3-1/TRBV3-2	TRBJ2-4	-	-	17	TGTGCCAGCAGCTCAATCGGTCCCATTCAAAGAAAAAACATTCAGTACTTC	CASSSIGPIQRKNIQYF
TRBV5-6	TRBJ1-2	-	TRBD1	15	TGTGCCAGCAGCTTGAGTCCAGGGGGTGTTTATGGCTACACCTTC	CASSLSPGGVYGYTF
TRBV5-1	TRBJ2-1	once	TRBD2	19	TGCGCCAGCAGCTCAATCCCCGTAACTTCTAGCGGGGGGGCATATGAGCAGTTCTTC	CASSSIPVTSSGGAYEQFF
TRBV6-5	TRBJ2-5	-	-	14	TGTGCCACCAGTAGGACAGGAGGGGGAGAGACCCAGTACTTC	CATSRTGGGETQYF
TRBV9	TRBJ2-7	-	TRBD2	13	TGTGCCAGCAGCGTGGGGACTAGCCGCGAGCAGTACTTC	CASSVGTSREQYF
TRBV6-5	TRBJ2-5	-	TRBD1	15	TGTGCCAGCAGCAGAGCCGGGACAGGCCAAGAGACCCAGTACTTC	CASSRAGTGQETQYF
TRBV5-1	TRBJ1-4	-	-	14	TGCGCCAGCAGCGTTGGGGAGACTAATGAAAAACTGTTTTTT	CASSVGETNEKLFF
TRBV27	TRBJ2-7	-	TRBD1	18	TGTGCCAGCAGCCCGAATCGGGACAGAATATTACAGTTGTACGAGCAGTACTTC	CASSPNRDRILQLYEQYF
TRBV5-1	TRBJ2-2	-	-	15	TGCGCCAGCAGCCCCCCGGGACAAGACACCGGGGAGCTGTTTTTT	CASSPPGQDTGELFF
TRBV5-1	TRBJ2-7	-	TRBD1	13	TGCGCCAGCAGCTTGCAGGGGGCTAACGAGCAGTACTTC	CASSLQGANEQYF
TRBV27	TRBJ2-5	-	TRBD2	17	TGTGCCAGCAGTTTTGCTTATCCTGGCAACCCGGGGGGGACCCAGTACTTC	CASSFAYPGNPGGTQYF
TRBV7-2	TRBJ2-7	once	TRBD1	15	TGTGCCAGCAGCAGCACCGGGACAGGGCTCTACGAGCAGTACTTC	CASSSTGTGLYEQYF
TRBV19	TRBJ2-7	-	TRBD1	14	TGTGCCAGTAGTATCGGGAAGGGGGCGTGGGAGCAGTACTTC	CASSIGKGAWEQYF
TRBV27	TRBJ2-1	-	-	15	TGTGCCAGCAGTTTAAACAGGGATCCCTACAATGAGCAGTTCTTC	CASSLNRDPYNEQFF
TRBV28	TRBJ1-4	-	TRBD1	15	TGTGCCAGCAGTTCCTCGACAGGGGTCAGAGAAAAACTGTTTTTT	CASSSSTGVREKLFF
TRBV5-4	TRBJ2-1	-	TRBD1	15	TGTGCCAGCAACTTGAATACAGGGGGTATCGATGAGCAGTTCTTC	CASNLNTGGIDEQFF
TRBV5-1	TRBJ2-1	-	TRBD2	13	TGCGCCAGCAGCTTGGCGGGAGGGCCTGAGCAGTTCTTC	CASSLAGGPEQFF
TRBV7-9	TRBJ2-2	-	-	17	TGTGCCAGCAGCACCCCATTAGGGGGAACTAACACCGGGGAGCTGTTTTTT	CASSTPLGGTNTGELFF
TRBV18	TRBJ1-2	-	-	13	TGTGCCAGCTCGACTCCACAGGGCAGGGGCTACACCTTC	CASSTPQGRGYTF
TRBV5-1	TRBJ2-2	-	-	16	TGCGCCAGCAGCTTGGGGGCCCAAGTGAACACCGGGGAGCTGTTTTTT	CASSLGAQVNTGELFF
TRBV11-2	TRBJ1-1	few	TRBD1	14	TGTGCCAGCAGCACCGGCAGGGGGCAGGGACCAGCTTTCTTT	CASSTGRGQGPAFF
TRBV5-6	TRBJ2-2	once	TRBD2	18	TGTGCCAGCGTTAAGCGGCTAGCGGGGGTAGTTTTCACCGGGGAGCTGTTTTTT	CASVKRLAGVVFTGELFF
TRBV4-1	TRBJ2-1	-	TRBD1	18	TGCGCCAGCAGCCAAGAGGGTTCAGGGACAGGGAGGGAAAATGAGCAGTTCTTC	CASSQEGSGTGRENEQFF
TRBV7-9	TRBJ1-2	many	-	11	TGTGCCAGCAGCTTAGAGGGGCAATACACCTTC	CASSLEGQYTF
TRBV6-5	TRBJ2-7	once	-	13	TGTGCCACCACAACCCCGAGGGAGTACGAGCAGTACTTC	CATTTPREYEQYF
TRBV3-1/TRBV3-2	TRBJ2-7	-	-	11	TGTGCCAGCAGCCAACTCTACGAGCAGTACTTC	CASSQLYEQYF
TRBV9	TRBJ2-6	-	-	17	TGTGCCAGCAGCGTAGTAGGACACCCCTCTGGGGCCAACGTCCTGACTTTC	CASSVVGHPSGANVLTF
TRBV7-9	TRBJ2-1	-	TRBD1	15	TGTGCCAGCAGCCCTGGACAGGGTCGCTATAATGAGCAGTTCTTC	CASSPGQGRYNEQFF
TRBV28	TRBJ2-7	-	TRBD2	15	TGTGCCAGCAGCCTAGCAGCGGGAGGATCCTACGAGCAGTACTTC	CASSLAAGGSYEQYF
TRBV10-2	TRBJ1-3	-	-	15	TGCGCCAGCAGGGAAGGACAGACACTTGGAAACACCATATATTTT	CASREGQTLGNTIYF
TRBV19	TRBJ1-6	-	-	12	TGTGCCAGTAGCGACGGAGATTCACCCCTCCACTTT	CASSDGDSPLHF
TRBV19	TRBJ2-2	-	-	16	TGTGCCAGTAGTATATCGAAGAGATCATTCACCGGGGAGCTGTTTTTT	CASSISKRSFTGELFF
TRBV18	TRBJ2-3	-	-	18	TGTGCCAGCTCACCCATGGCCGGTTCGGGGGATGGCACAGATACGCAGTATTTT	CASSPMAGSGDGTDTQYF
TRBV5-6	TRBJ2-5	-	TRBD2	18	TGTGCCAGCAGCTTGGGACTAGCGGGAGGTAGTGAGAAAGAGACCCAGTACTTC	CASSLGLAGGSEKETQYF
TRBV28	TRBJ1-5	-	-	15	TGTGCCAGCAGTTTCGCACAGGGCTCCAATCAGCCCCAGCATTTT	CASSFAQGSNQPQHF
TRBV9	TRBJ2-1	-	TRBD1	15	TGTGCCAGCAGCGGGGGACAGGTCTCCTACAATGAGCAGTTCTTC	CASSGGQVSYNEQFF
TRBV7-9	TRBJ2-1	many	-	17	TGTGCCAGCAGCTTAGTAGTCGGCGGGATCTCGTACAATGAGCAGTTCTTC	CASSLVVGGISYNEQFF
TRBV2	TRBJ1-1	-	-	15	TGTGCCAGCAGTGAGGGGGGGGGCCTAAACACTGAAGCTTTCTTT	CASSEGGGLNTEAFF
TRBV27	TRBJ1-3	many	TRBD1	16	TGTGCCAGCAGTTTTCGCAGGGGGATCTCTGGAAACACCATATATTTT	CASSFRRGISGNTIYF
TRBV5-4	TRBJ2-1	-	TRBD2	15	TGTGCCAGCTTGCCCGGGGGGATGGGTATCAATGAGCAGTTCTTC	CASLPGGMGINEQFF
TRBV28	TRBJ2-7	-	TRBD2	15	TGTGCCAGCAATAGGGGGACTAGCGGTTTCTACGAGCAGTACTTC	CASNRGTSGFYEQYF
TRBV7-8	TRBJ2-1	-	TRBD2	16	TGTGCCAGCAGCTTCGATCCGGGACTAGGGTCGAGGGAGCAGTTCTTC	CASSFDPGLGSREQFF
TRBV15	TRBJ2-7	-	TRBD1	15	TGTGCCACCAGCAGAGGGGGACAGGGATCCTACGAGCAGTACTTC	CATSRGGQGSYEQYF
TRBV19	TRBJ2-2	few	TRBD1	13	TGTGCCAGTAGGACAGGGAGACCCGGGGAGCTGTTTTTT	CASRTGRPGELFF
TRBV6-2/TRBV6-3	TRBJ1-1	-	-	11	TGTGCCAGCAGCCGGGGACTAGAAGCTTTCTTT	CASSRGLEAFF
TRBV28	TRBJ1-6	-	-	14	TGTGCCAGCAGTACTACGGCCATGGGTTCACCCCTCCACTTT	CASSTTAMGSPLHF